The following is a T cell receptor beta chain sequence with its context. The antigen is unknown. This record belongs to a study of shared clonotypes between healthy human individuals. Study-wide context: Each donor contributed plates that comprised three CD4 naive, three CD4 memory, two CD8 naive and one CD8 memory. Study-level points and caveats: Sorted-subset sequencing was shown by rarefaction to be incomplete despite large depth. The naive CD4 repertoires of a handful of donors were compared, and roughly 5.1% of clonotypes were shared.

Assay: immunoSEQ multiplex PCR; the TCRdb copy retains only in-frame clones and omits some. Of about 95,000 clones detected, around 67% appear once; the ten largest clones hold about 48%. Germline CDR1 reads SGHRS; CDR2 reads YFSETQ. V lost 4 bases, J lost 0 bases, and 16 bases lay in between. This CDR3 is built from 17 residues. The gene calls are TRBV5-1 and TRBJ2-2, with D hard to call. The sequence derives from a man younger than 40 in good health. What was sequenced was memory CD8+ T cells sorted from blood. Subset denoted: CD45RO+ cells pooled with CCR7-negative TemRA cells. CDR3 sequence reads: CASSGTTAPANTGELFF. The CDR3 DNA reads TGCGCCAGCAGCGGAACTACAGCGCCCGCGAACACCGGGGAGCTGTTTTTT.